The 7 T cell receptor beta chains below all came from one sample that was sequenced in a study of cytomegalovirus exposure and HLA in healthy donors. The PCR employed 60 Vbeta primers together with 13 Jbeta primers. Data came from immunoSEQ multiplex PCR; TCRdb stores just in-frame clones and leaves some out. Of under 150,000 clones listed, about four fifths were seen once; the top ten hold about 2%. Source material: PBMCs. These receptors were taken from a man younger than 35 in good health and CMV-seronegative.

The rearrangement joins TRBV9 to TRBJ2-2; 8 bases are shared with TRBD1. CDR3 length equals 19 residues. The junction had 15 bases not matched to a gene; V was cut back by 3 bases and J by 2 bases. CDR1 and CDR2 (germline): SGDLS, YYNGEE. CDR3 loop: CASSAVEKTGVINTGELFF. The CDR3 DNA reads TGTGCCAGCAGCGCCGTTGAGAAGACAGGGGTGATTAACACCGGGGAGCTGTTTTTT.

The chain has TRBV28 and TRBJ2-5, with 10 positions matching TRBD2. The CDR3 has 16 amino acids. The J segment lost 2 bases and the V segment lost 5 bases, leaving 8 bases of the junction unmatched. Germline CDR1 MDHEN, CDR2 SYDVKM. As DNA, the CDR3 is TGTGCCAGCAGTCCAACGGGACTAGCGAAACAAGAGACCCAGTACTTC. Translated, it gives CASSPTGLAKQETQYF.

The V gene is TRBV6-5, the J gene TRBJ2-5, with 10 bases identical to TRBD2. The DNA end favors TRBJ2-7, so the J call may be wrong. Germline loops: CDR1 MNHEY, CDR2 SVGAGI. This CDR3 spans 15 amino acids. This CDR3 is CASSSPSGSGYEQYF. The DNA of the CDR3 is TGTGCCAGCAGTTCACCTAGCGGGAGCGGCTACGAGCAGTACTTC.

The table lists this clone with a count of one. This chain links TRBV19 with TRBJ2-1; possibly TRBD1 for D (5 bases). V gave up 3 bases and J gave up 6 bases, with 12 bases separating them. The CDR3 extends over 14 amino acids. The germline gives CDR1 LNHDA, CDR2 SQIVND (reference sequence). The CDR3 region is CASSIIAGPNEQFF. CDR3 nucleotides: TGTGCCAGTAGTATCATCGCAGGGCCCAATGAGCAGTTCTTC.

This clone has a single count. The chain employs TRBV27 and TRBJ2-7, with a tentative D call TRBD2 (6 bases). V was pared by 1 base and J by 1 base, with 14 bases between. Germline CDR1 is MNHEY and CDR2 is SMNVEV (reference sequence). The CDR3 is made up of 16 amino acids. The CDR3 sequence is CASSLLGLRESYEQYF. CDR3 bases: TGTGCCAGCAGTTTATTGGGACTCCGGGAATCCTACGAGCAGTACTTC.

This clone was seen only once. The chain combines TRBV30 with TRBJ1-6; 8 bases fit TRBD1. The CDR3 is 14 amino acids. Germline V gene sequence: CDR1 GTSNPN, CDR2 SVGIG (reference sequence). V lost 8 bases and J lost 0; bases outside the gene matches: 3. CDR3 loop: CAVGQVSYNSPLHF. CDR3 DNA: TGTGCCGTGGGACAGGTCTCCTATAATTCACCCCTCCACTTT. Complete variable domain (other parts from reference TRBV30 and TRBJ1-6): SQTIHQWPATLVQPVGSPLSLECTVEGTSNPNLYWYRQAAGRGLQLLFYSVGIGQISSEVPQNLSASRPQDRQFILSSKKLLLSDSGFYLCAVGQVSYNSPLHFGNGTRLTVT.

The CDR3 DNA follows: TGTGCCAGCAGTAGGGGACAGCCTTCACAAGAGACCCAGTACTTC. Protein product: CASSRGQPSQETQYF. The chain has TRBV27 and TRBJ2-5, with 7 positions matching TRBD1. J lost 2 bases, V lost 5 bases, and 8 bases had no gene match. The CDR3 covers 15 residues. CDR1 MNHEY and CDR2 SMNVEV come from the germline V gene (reference sequence).